This is a list of T cell receptor beta chains from one sample in a study of blood T cells in healthy people across ages. One entry per CDR3 protein results from TCRdb running MiXCR on the 5' RACE reads. This repertoire shows about 290,000 distinct CDR3 sequences, around 29% found once; its top ten account for over 25%. The sample comprised blood. The receptors originated from a woman in her 70s in good health. The CDR3 runs from the conserved cysteine through the conserved F or W. The order of the fields is D gene, J gene, clone size, V gene, CDR3 DNA, CDR3 protein. A D gene is named only where the DNA matches it firmly. Clone size is stated in some rows and not others, as once, few, many or a class when expanded.

d_gene: .
j_gene: TRBJ1-6
abundance: .
v_gene: TRBV9
CDR3nt: TGTGCCAGCAGCGTCTCCCAAGGGCATTCACCCCTCCACTTT
CDR3aa: CASSVSQGHSPLHF

d_gene: .
j_gene: TRBJ2-3
abundance: many
v_gene: TRBV14
CDR3nt: TGTGCCAGCAGCCAGGAAAAGGGGCCAGATACGCAGTATTTT
CDR3aa: CASSQEKGPDTQYF

d_gene: .
j_gene: TRBJ2-2
abundance: .
v_gene: TRBV5-1
CDR3nt: TGCGCCAGCACCCCCACCCAGGGTTTTGGCACCGGGGAGCTGTTTTTT
CDR3aa: CASTPTQGFGTGELFF

d_gene: .
j_gene: TRBJ1-4
abundance: .
v_gene: TRBV7-9
CDR3nt: TGTGCCAGCAGCTTAGGGCGTGGGGGAACTAATGAAAAACTGTTTTTT
CDR3aa: CASSLGRGGTNEKLFF

d_gene: TRBD2
j_gene: TRBJ2-1
abundance: many
v_gene: TRBV5-1
CDR3nt: TGCGCCAGCCGAGAAACGAGCGGGAGTCTGGGGCAGTTCTTC
CDR3aa: CASRETSGSLGQFF

d_gene: .
j_gene: TRBJ1-2
abundance: few
v_gene: TRBV4-1
CDR3nt: TGCGCCAGCAGCCGTAGACAGGTCCTAAATGGCTACACCTTC
CDR3aa: CASSRRQVLNGYTF

d_gene: TRBD1
j_gene: TRBJ2-4
abundance: few
v_gene: TRBV28
CDR3nt: TGTGCCAGCGGTCCGGGACAGCTAGCCAAAAACATTCAGTACTTC
CDR3aa: CASGPGQLAKNIQYF

d_gene: .
j_gene: TRBJ2-5
abundance: .
v_gene: TRBV4-3
CDR3nt: TGCGCCAGCAGCCCCGGGCTTAGCCATCTAGAGACCCAGTACTTC
CDR3aa: CASSPGLSHLETQYF

d_gene: .
j_gene: TRBJ2-1
abundance: .
v_gene: TRBV20-1
CDR3nt: TGCAGTGCTAGCGGTCTCTGGGATGAGCAGTTCTTC
CDR3aa: CSASGLWDEQFF

d_gene: TRBD2
j_gene: TRBJ2-1
abundance: many
v_gene: TRBV28
CDR3nt: TGTGCCAGCAGTTTCTTATTGGGCGGGAGGGCCCATGAGCAGTTCTTC
CDR3aa: CASSFLLGGRAHEQFF

d_gene: TRBD1
j_gene: TRBJ2-7
abundance: .
v_gene: TRBV5-5
CDR3nt: TGTGCCAGCAGCTTCCCGGGACAGGGTTCCTACGAGCAGTACTTC
CDR3aa: CASSFPGQGSYEQYF

d_gene: TRBD2
j_gene: TRBJ2-1
abundance: .
v_gene: TRBV3-1
CDR3nt: TGTGCCGGCAGCCGCCTCCTAGCGGGAGGGAAGAATGAGCAGTTCTTC
CDR3aa: CAGSRLLAGGKNEQFF

d_gene: TRBD2
j_gene: TRBJ2-1
abundance: few
v_gene: TRBV4-3
CDR3nt: TGCGCCAGCAGCCTTCTAGCGGGGGACTACAATGAGCAGTTCTTC
CDR3aa: CASSLLAGDYNEQFF

d_gene: .
j_gene: TRBJ2-1
abundance: .
v_gene: TRBV7-2
CDR3nt: TGTGCCAGCAGCGCCGGGCCGACGGCCCATGAGCAGTTCTTC
CDR3aa: CASSAGPTAHEQFF

d_gene: TRBD2
j_gene: TRBJ2-5
abundance: .
v_gene: TRBV15
CDR3nt: TGTGCCACCAGCAGGACTAGCGGGAGTAGAGAGGAGACCCAGTACTTC
CDR3aa: CATSRTSGSREETQYF

d_gene: .
j_gene: TRBJ2-7
abundance: .
v_gene: TRBV28
CDR3nt: TGTGCCAGCAGTCCGAACGGTCCCTACGAGCAGTACTTC
CDR3aa: CASSPNGPYEQYF

d_gene: .
j_gene: TRBJ2-3
abundance: .
v_gene: TRBV7-9
CDR3nt: TGTACCAGCAGCTTACAACTCCGCACAGATACGCAGTATTTT
CDR3aa: CTSSLQLRTDTQYF

d_gene: .
j_gene: TRBJ2-1
abundance: .
v_gene: TRBV2
CDR3nt: TGTGCCAGCACGCGGCAGGCCCTCTACAATGAGCAGTTCTTC
CDR3aa: CASTRQALYNEQFF

d_gene: .
j_gene: TRBJ2-5
abundance: many
v_gene: TRBV20-1
CDR3nt: TGCAGTGCTAGAAGGCAGGGCTACGGAGAGACCCAGTACTTC
CDR3aa: CSARRQGYGETQYF

d_gene: .
j_gene: TRBJ2-6
abundance: .
v_gene: TRBV7-2
CDR3nt: TGTGCCAGCAGCTCAAGATCAGGATCAGGGGCCAACGTCCTGACTTTC
CDR3aa: CASSSRSGSGANVLTF

d_gene: TRBD2
j_gene: TRBJ2-3
abundance: .
v_gene: TRBV4-2
CDR3nt: TGTGCCAGCAGCCACGAAGCGGGGGGGAAAGATACGCAGTATTTT
CDR3aa: CASSHEAGGKDTQYF

d_gene: .
j_gene: TRBJ2-7
abundance: few
v_gene: TRBV2
CDR3nt: TGTGCCAGCGACACAGGTTACGAGCAGTACTTC
CDR3aa: CASDTGYEQYF

d_gene: TRBD1
j_gene: TRBJ1-4
abundance: many
v_gene: TRBV29-1
CDR3nt: TGCAGCGTGAGGACAGGGAGGACTGAAAAACTGTTTTTT
CDR3aa: CSVRTGRTEKLFF

d_gene: .
j_gene: TRBJ1-3
abundance: .
v_gene: TRBV7-2
CDR3nt: TGTGCCAGCAGCCCCCACCAGACCGGAAACACCATATATTTT
CDR3aa: CASSPHQTGNTIYF

d_gene: TRBD2
j_gene: TRBJ2-1
abundance: .
v_gene: TRBV6-5
CDR3nt: TGTGCCAGCAGTTATAGCGGGAGTACGTCCGATGGGCAGTTCTTC
CDR3aa: CASSYSGSTSDGQFF

d_gene: .
j_gene: TRBJ1-1
abundance: many
v_gene: TRBV4-3
CDR3nt: TGCGCCAGCAGCCAAGTATCGGAGATGAACACTGAAGCTTTCTTT
CDR3aa: CASSQVSEMNTEAFF

d_gene: .
j_gene: TRBJ1-1
abundance: .
v_gene: TRBV7-9
CDR3nt: TGTGCCAGCAGCTCCGGACAGATTATTATGAACACTGAAGCTTTCTTT
CDR3aa: CASSSGQIIMNTEAFF

d_gene: .
j_gene: TRBJ2-5
abundance: .
v_gene: TRBV7-8
CDR3nt: TGTGCCAGCAGGGAGGGGTCGGAGACCCAGTACTTC
CDR3aa: CASREGSETQYF

d_gene: .
j_gene: TRBJ1-4
abundance: many
v_gene: TRBV12-3/TRBV12-4
CDR3nt: TGTGCCAGCAGTTTCAGCGGTACGATAGGGGATGAAAAACTGTTTTTT
CDR3aa: CASSFSGTIGDEKLFF

d_gene: .
j_gene: TRBJ2-1
abundance: .
v_gene: TRBV20-1
CDR3nt: TGCAGTTTCCCGGGTGTCGATAGTCACAGTGAGCAGTTCTTC
CDR3aa: CSFPGVDSHSEQFF

d_gene: .
j_gene: TRBJ2-4
abundance: few
v_gene: TRBV14
CDR3nt: TGTGCCAGCAGCCAAAATATAGTCCCAACCAAAAACATTCAGTACTTC
CDR3aa: CASSQNIVPTKNIQYF

d_gene: .
j_gene: TRBJ2-3
abundance: few
v_gene: TRBV7-9
CDR3nt: TGTGCCAGCAGCTTAGCTGTAGGATCGGGCACAGATACGCAGTATTTT
CDR3aa: CASSLAVGSGTDTQYF

d_gene: .
j_gene: TRBJ1-4
abundance: many
v_gene: TRBV6-6
CDR3nt: TGTGCCGCGACCGACACGACCCGGGAAAAACTGTTTTTT
CDR3aa: CAATDTTREKLFF

d_gene: TRBD2
j_gene: TRBJ2-5
abundance: .
v_gene: TRBV29-1
CDR3nt: TGCAGCGTTCGGACTAGCGGAGAGGGGAGACCCAGTATTTTC
CDR3aa: CSVRTSGEGRPSIF

d_gene: TRBD2
j_gene: TRBJ2-5
abundance: many
v_gene: TRBV15
CDR3nt: TGTGCCACCAGCAGACAACCCCGGGCGGGAGGACAAGAGACCCAGTACTTC
CDR3aa: CATSRQPRAGGQETQYF

d_gene: .
j_gene: TRBJ1-4
abundance: few
v_gene: TRBV11-2
CDR3nt: TGTGCCAGCAGCTTATTAATAGGTGAAAAACTGTTTTTT
CDR3aa: CASSLLIGEKLFF

d_gene: TRBD2
j_gene: TRBJ2-4
abundance: .
v_gene: TRBV6-1
CDR3nt: TGTGCCAGCAGGGAGGGAGGGTCCAAAAACATTCAGTACTTC
CDR3aa: CASREGGSKNIQYF

d_gene: .
j_gene: TRBJ2-5
abundance: .
v_gene: TRBV12-3/TRBV12-4
CDR3nt: TGTGCCAGCAGCCGGGGCCCGCGAGAGACCCAGTACTTC
CDR3aa: CASSRGPRETQYF

d_gene: .
j_gene: TRBJ1-1
abundance: .
v_gene: TRBV7-7
CDR3nt: TGTGCTAGCAGCCCGCTCCTATTGAACACTGAAGCTTTCTTT
CDR3aa: CASSPLLLNTEAFF

d_gene: TRBD2
j_gene: TRBJ2-1
abundance: few
v_gene: TRBV25-1
CDR3nt: TGTGCCAGCAGTGAATCCGGGGGGGTTCTGGTGCAGTTCTTC
CDR3aa: CASSESGGVLVQFF

d_gene: .
j_gene: TRBJ2-7
abundance: .
v_gene: TRBV5-6
CDR3nt: TGTGCCAGCAGCTTCAAACCCCGCGACGAGCAGTACTTC
CDR3aa: CASSFKPRDEQYF

d_gene: .
j_gene: TRBJ2-1
abundance: .
v_gene: TRBV5-1
CDR3nt: TGCGCCAGCAGCTTGGGTGGGCAGGGGAGAATCAATGAGCAGTTCTTC
CDR3aa: CASSLGGQGRINEQFF

d_gene: .
j_gene: TRBJ1-2
abundance: once
v_gene: TRBV5-6
CDR3nt: TGTGCCAGCAGCTTGGCCCCCCAGGCCAGCGGCTACACCTTC
CDR3aa: CASSLAPQASGYTF

d_gene: .
j_gene: TRBJ1-6
abundance: few
v_gene: TRBV20-1
CDR3nt: TGCAGTGCTAGACCCGGGACGGCTGTAAATTCACCCCTCCACTTT
CDR3aa: CSARPGTAVNSPLHF

d_gene: TRBD2
j_gene: TRBJ2-7
abundance: .
v_gene: TRBV20-1
CDR3nt: TGCAGTGCATCGGGACTAGCGGGAGGATGGTACGAGCAGTACTTC
CDR3aa: CSASGLAGGWYEQYF

d_gene: .
j_gene: TRBJ1-2
abundance: few
v_gene: TRBV9
CDR3nt: TGTGCCAGCAGCGTAGCGACGAGTGGAGGCTACACCTTC
CDR3aa: CASSVATSGGYTF

d_gene: TRBD1
j_gene: TRBJ1-1
abundance: few
v_gene: TRBV20-1
CDR3nt: TGCAGTGCTAGAGTCGCAGGGGGCAGAACTGAAGCTTTCTTT
CDR3aa: CSARVAGGRTEAFF

d_gene: .
j_gene: TRBJ2-4
abundance: .
v_gene: TRBV7-8
CDR3nt: TGTGCCAGCAGCTTAGCAGGCGGCAAAAACATTCAGTACTTC
CDR3aa: CASSLAGGKNIQYF

d_gene: .
j_gene: TRBJ1-1
abundance: .
v_gene: TRBV29-1
CDR3nt: TGCAGCGTTGGTAACACTGAAGCTTTCTTT
CDR3aa: CSVGNTEAFF

d_gene: .
j_gene: TRBJ1-6
abundance: .
v_gene: TRBV21-1
CDR3nt: TGTGCCAGCAGCAAAGCAGGGGGAATCTTTAATTCACCCCTCCACTTT
CDR3aa: CASSKAGGIFNSPLHF

d_gene: .
j_gene: TRBJ2-3
abundance: few
v_gene: TRBV7-2
CDR3nt: TGTGCCAGCAGCCCCGGTATCCGGGATACACAGTATTTT
CDR3aa: CASSPGIRDTQYF

d_gene: .
j_gene: TRBJ2-5
abundance: .
v_gene: TRBV7-9
CDR3nt: TGTGCCAGCAGCTTAGATCGAAGTGGGGGTCGGTTCTTC
CDR3aa: CASSLDRSGGRFF

d_gene: .
j_gene: TRBJ1-4
abundance: many
v_gene: TRBV4-2
CDR3nt: TGTGCCAGCAGCCAAACACGTCTAGCAACTAATGAAAAACTGTTTTTT
CDR3aa: CASSQTRLATNEKLFF

d_gene: .
j_gene: TRBJ1-2
abundance: few
v_gene: TRBV20-1
CDR3nt: TGCAGTGCTAGGATACCAGCTTCTAACTATGGCTACACCTTC
CDR3aa: CSARIPASNYGYTF

d_gene: .
j_gene: TRBJ2-1
abundance: .
v_gene: TRBV5-1
CDR3nt: TGCGCCAGCAGCTTTGGGGGCAATGAGCAGTTCTTC
CDR3aa: CASSFGGNEQFF

d_gene: .
j_gene: TRBJ2-1
abundance: few
v_gene: TRBV28
CDR3nt: TGTGCCAGCAGTGGGGGCTTTACGGGAAGCTTTAATGAGCAGTTCTTC
CDR3aa: CASSGGFTGSFNEQFF

d_gene: .
j_gene: TRBJ1-6
abundance: once
v_gene: TRBV28
CDR3nt: TGTGCCAGCACCCTTCAGCGGAATACACCCCTCCACTTT
CDR3aa: CASTLQRNTPLHF

d_gene: .
j_gene: TRBJ1-1
abundance: few
v_gene: TRBV18
CDR3nt: TGTGCCAGCTCACCAGAACGGATGAACACTGAAGCTTTCTTT
CDR3aa: CASSPERMNTEAFF

d_gene: .
j_gene: TRBJ2-7
abundance: .
v_gene: TRBV7-6
CDR3nt: TGTGCCAGCAGCTTAAGGACGGATGCCTACGAGCAGTACTTC
CDR3aa: CASSLRTDAYEQYF

d_gene: TRBD1
j_gene: TRBJ2-3
abundance: .
v_gene: TRBV20-1
CDR3nt: TGCAGTGCTTACCGACAGGGGGACAACACAGATACGCAGTATTTT
CDR3aa: CSAYRQGDNTDTQYF